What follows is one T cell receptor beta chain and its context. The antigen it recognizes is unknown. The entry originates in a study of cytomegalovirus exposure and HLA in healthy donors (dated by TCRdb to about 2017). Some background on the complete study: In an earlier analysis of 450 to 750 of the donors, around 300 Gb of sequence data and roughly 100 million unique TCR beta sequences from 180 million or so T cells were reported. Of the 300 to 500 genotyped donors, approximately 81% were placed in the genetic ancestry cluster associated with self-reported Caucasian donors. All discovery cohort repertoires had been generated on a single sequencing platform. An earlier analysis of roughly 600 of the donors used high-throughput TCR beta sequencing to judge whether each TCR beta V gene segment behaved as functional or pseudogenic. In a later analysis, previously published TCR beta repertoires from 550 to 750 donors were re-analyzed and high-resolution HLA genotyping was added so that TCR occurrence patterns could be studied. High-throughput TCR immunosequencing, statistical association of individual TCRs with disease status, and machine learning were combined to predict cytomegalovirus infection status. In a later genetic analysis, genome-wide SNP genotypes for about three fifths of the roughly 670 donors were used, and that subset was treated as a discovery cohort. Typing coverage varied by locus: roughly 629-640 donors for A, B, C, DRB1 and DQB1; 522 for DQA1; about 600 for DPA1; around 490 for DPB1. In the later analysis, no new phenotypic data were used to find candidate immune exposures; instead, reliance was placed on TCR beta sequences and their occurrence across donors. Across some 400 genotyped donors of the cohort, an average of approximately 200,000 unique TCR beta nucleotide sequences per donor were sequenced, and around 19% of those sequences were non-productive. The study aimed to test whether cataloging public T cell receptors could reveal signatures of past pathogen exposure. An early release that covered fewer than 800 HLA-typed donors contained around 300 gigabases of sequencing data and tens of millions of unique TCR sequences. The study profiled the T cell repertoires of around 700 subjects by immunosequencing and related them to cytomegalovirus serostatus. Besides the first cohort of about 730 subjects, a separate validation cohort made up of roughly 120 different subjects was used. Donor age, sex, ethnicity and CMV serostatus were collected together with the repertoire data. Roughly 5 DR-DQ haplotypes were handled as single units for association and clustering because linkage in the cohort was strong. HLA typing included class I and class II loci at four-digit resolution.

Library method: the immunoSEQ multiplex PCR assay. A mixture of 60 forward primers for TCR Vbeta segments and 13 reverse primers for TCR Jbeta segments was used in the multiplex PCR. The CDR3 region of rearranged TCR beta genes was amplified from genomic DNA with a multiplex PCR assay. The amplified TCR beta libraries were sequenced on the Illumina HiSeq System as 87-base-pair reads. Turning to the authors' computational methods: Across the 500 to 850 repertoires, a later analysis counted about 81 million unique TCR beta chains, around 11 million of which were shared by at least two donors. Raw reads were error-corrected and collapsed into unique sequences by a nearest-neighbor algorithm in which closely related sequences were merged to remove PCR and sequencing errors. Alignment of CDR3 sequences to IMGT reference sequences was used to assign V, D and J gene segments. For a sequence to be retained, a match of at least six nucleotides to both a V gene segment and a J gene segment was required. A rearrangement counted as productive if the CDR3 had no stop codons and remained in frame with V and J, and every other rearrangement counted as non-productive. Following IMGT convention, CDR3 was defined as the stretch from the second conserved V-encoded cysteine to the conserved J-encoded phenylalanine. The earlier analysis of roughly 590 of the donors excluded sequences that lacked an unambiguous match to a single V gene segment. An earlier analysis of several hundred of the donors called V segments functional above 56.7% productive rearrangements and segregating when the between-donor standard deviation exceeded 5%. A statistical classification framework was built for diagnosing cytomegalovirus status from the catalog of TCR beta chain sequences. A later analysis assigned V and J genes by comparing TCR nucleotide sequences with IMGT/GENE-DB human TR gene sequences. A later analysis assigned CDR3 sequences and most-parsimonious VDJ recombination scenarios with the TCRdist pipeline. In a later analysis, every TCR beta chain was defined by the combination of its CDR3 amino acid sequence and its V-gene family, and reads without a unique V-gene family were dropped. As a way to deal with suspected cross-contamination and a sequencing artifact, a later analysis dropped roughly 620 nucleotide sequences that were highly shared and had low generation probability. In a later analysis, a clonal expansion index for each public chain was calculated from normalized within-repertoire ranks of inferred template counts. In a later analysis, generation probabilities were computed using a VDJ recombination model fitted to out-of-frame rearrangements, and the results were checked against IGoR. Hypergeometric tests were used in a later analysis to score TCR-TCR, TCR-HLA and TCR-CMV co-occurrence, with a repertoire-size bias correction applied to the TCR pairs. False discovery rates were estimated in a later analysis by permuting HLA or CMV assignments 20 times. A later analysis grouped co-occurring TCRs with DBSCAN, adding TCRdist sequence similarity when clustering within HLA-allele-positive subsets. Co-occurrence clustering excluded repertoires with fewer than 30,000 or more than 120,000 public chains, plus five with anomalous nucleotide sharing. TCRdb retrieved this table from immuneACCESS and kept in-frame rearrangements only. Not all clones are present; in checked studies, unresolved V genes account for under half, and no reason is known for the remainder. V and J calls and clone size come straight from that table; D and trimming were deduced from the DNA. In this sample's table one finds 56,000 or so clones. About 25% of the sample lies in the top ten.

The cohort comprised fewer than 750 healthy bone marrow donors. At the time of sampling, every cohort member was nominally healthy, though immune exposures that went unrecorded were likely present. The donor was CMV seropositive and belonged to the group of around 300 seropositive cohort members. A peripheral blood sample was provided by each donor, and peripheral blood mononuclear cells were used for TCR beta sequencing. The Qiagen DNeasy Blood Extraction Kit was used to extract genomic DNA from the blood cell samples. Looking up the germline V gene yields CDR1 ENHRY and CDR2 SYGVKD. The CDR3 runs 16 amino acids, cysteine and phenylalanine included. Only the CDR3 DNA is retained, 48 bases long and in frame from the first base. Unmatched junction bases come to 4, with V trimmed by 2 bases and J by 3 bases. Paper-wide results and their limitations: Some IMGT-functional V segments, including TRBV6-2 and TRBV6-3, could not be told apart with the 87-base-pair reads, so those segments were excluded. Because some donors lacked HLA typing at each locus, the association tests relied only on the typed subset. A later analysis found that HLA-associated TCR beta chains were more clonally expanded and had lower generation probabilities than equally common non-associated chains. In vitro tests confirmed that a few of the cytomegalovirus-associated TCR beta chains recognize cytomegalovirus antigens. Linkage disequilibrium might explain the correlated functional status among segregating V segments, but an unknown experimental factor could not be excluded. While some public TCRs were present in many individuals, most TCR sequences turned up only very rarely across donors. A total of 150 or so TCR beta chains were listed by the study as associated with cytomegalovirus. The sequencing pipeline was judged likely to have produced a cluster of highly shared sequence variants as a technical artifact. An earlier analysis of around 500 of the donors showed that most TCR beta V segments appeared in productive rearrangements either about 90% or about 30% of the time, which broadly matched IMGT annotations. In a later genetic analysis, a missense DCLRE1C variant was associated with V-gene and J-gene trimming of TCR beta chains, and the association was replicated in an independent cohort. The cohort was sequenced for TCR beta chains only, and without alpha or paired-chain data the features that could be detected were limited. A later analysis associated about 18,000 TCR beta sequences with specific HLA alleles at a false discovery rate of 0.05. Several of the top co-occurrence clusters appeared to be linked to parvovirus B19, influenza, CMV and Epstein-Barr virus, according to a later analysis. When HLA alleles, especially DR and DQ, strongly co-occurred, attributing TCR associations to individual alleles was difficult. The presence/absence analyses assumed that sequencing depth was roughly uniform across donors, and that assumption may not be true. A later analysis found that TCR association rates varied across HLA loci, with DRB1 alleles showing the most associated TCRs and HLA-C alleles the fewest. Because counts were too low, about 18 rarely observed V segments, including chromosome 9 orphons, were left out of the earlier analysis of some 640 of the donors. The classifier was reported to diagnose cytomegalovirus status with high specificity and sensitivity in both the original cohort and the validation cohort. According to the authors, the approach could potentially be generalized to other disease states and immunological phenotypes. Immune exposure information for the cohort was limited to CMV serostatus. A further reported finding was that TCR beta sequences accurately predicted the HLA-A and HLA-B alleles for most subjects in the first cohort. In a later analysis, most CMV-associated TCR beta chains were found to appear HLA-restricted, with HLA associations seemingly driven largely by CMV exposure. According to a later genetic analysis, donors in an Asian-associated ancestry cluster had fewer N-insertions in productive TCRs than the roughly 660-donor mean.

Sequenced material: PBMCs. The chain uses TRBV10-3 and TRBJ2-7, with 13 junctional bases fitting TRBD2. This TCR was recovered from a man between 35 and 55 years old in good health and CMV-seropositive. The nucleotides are TGTGCCATCAGTGAGCTCACTAGCGGGAGGGGCTACGAGCAGTACTTC. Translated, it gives CAISELTSGRGYEQYF.